This T cell receptor (beta chain) was sequenced in a study of blood T cell repertoires in COVID-19. In Seattle, patients joined the study during active infection and were tracked longitudinally. Profiled with immunoSEQ multiplex PCR; TCRdb holds only in-frame clones, not every one. The table includes a few hundred thousand clones, 90% detected once. The CDR3 contains 13 residues. Germline V gene data show CDR1 as SGHRS and CDR2 as YFSETQ. V lost 0 bases and J lost 4, with 8 bases in between. The chain links TRBV5-1 to TRBJ2-7; a weak D match, TRBD2 (6 bases). This TCR derives from a woman aged 60-75 years with COVID-19, enrolled during active disease. The sequencing input was peripheral blood. Here the CDR3 reads CASSLAGVYEQYF. CDR3 DNA: TGCGCCAGCAGCTTGGCGGGGGTATACGAGCAGTACTTC.